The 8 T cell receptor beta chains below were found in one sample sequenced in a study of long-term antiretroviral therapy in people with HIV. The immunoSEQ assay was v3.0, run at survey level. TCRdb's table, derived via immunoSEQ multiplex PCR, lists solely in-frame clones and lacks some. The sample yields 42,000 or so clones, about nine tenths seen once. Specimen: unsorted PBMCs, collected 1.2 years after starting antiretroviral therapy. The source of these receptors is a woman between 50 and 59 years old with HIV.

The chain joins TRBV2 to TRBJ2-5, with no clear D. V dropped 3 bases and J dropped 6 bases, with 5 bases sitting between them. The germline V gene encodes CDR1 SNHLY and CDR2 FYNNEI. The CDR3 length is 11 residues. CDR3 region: CASSEAQTQYF. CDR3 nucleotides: TGTGCCAGCAGTGAGGCCCAGACCCAGTACTTC.

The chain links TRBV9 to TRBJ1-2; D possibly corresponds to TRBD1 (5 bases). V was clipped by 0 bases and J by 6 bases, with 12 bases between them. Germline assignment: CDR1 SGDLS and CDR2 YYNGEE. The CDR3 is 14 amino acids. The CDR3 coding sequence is TGTGCCAGCAGCGTAGGTCAGGGCGTGAATGGCTACACCTTC. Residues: CASSVGQGVNGYTF.

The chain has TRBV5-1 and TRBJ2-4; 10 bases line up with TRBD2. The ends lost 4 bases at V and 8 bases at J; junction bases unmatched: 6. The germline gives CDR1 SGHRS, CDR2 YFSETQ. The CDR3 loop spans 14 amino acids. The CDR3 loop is CASSEGAGGDIQYF. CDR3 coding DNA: TGCGCCAGCAGCGAAGGAGCGGGGGGGGACATTCAGTACTTC.

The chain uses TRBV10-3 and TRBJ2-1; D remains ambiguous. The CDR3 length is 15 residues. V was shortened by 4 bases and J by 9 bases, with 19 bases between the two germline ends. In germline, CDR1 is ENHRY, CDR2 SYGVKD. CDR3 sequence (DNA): TGTGCCATCAGTGCCCGACTGGACGACCAGATTGAGCAGTTCTTC. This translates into CAISARLDDQIEQFF.

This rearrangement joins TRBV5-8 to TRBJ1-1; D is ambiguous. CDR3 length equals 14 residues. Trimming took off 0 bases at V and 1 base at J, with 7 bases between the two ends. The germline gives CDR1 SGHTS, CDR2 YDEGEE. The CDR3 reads CASSLEWANTEAFF. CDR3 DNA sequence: TGTGCCAGCAGCTTGGAATGGGCGAACACTGAAGCTTTCTTT. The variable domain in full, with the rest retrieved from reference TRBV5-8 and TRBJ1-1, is EAGVTQSPTHLIKTRGQQATLRCSPISGHTSVYWYQQALGLGLQFLLWYDEGEERNRGNFPPRFSGRQFPNYSSELNVNALELEDSALYLCASSLEWANTEAFFGQGTRLTVV.

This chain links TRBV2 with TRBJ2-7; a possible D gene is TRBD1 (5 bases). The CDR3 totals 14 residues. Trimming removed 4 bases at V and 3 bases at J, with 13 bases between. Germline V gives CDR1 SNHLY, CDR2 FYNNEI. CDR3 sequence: CASSVGQGFYEQYF. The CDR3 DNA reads TGTGCCAGCAGTGTGGGGCAGGGATTCTACGAGCAGTACTTC.

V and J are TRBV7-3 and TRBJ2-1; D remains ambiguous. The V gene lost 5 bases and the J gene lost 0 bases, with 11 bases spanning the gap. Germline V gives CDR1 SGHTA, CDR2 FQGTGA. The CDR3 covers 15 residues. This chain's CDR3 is CASSPLPSSYNEQFF. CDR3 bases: TGTGCCAGCAGCCCTCTTCCTAGCTCCTACAATGAGCAGTTCTTC.

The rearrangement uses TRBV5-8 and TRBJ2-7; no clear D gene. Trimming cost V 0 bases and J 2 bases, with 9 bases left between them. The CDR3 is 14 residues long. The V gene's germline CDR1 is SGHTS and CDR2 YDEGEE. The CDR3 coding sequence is TGTGCCAGCAGCTTGGGTGCCTTCGCCTACGAGCAGTACTTC. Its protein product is CASSLGAFAYEQYF.